The 9 T cell receptor beta chains below were found in one sample sequenced in a study of blood T cell repertoires in COVID-19. This table comes from immunoSEQ multiplex PCR, and its TCRdb copy is limited to in-frame clones, with some not included. Among 200,000 to 250,000 clones listed, roughly 90% were seen once. The specimen was peripheral blood. The receptor set was obtained from a man aged 60 to 69 with acute or convalescent COVID-19.

This chain uses TRBV7-2 with TRBJ2-1; no clear D gene. Germline lookup yields CDR1 SGHTA and CDR2 FQGNSA. V lost 3 bases, J lost 12 bases, and 18 bases lay in between. The CDR3 sequence is 14 residues long. CDR3 residues: CASSFGRGEGSQFF. The DNA of the CDR3 is TGTGCCAGCAGCTTTGGTAGAGGAGAAGGATCGCAGTTCTTC.

This chain joins TRBV6-6 and TRBJ2-1; 10 bases match TRBD1. The V and J ends lost 5 bases and 3 bases, in that order; junction bases with no gene match: 13. CDR1 and CDR2 (germline): MNHNY, SVGAGI (reference sequence). The CDR3 runs 18 residues. Here the CDR3 reads CASSLDDRGPDGYNEQFF. In DNA form, the CDR3 reads TGTGCCAGCAGTCTGGACGACAGGGGGCCAGATGGCTACAATGAGCAGTTCTTC.

This rearrangement joins TRBV19 to TRBJ2-3; the match to TRBD2 covers 8 bases. This CDR3 is built from 17 residues. V lost 3 bases and J lost 3; bases outside the gene matches: 11. The germline CDR1 and CDR2 sequences are LNHDA and SQIVND (reference sequence). DNA for the CDR3: TGTGCCAGTAGTATTACAGTAGTTAGCGGGACTACAGATACGCAGTATTTT. It yields the protein CASSITVVSGTTDTQYF.

The rearrangement uses TRBV11-1 and TRBJ2-5; the D is unclear. V lost 4 bases and J 4 bases, leaving 10 bases between the germline ends. Germline values: CDR1 SGHAT, CDR2 FQDESV (reference sequence). CDR3 length: 13 amino acids. The CDR3 bases are TGTGCCAGCAGCTACGGTCTCGGAGAGACCCAGTACTTC. It encodes CASSYGLGETQYF.

This chain links TRBV18 with TRBJ2-5; 8 bases map to TRBD2. The CDR3 runs 17 residues. V shed 2 bases and J 1 base; nucleotides not matched to a gene: 9. The germline V gene has CDR1 KGHSH and CDR2 LQKENI. This chain's CDR3 is CASSPAGGSGTQETQYF. In DNA form, the CDR3 reads TGTGCCAGCTCACCAGCGGGCGGTAGCGGGACCCAAGAGACCCAGTACTTC.

The rearrangement uses TRBV6-5 and TRBJ1-5; TRBD1 might be the D (6 bases). Trimming stripped 6 bases from V and 4 bases from J, with 13 bases between. The CDR3 has 14 residues. Per germline, CDR1 MNHEY and CDR2 SVGAGI. The CDR3 spells CASSSGQYNQPQHF. The CDR3 DNA follows: TGTGCCAGCAGCTCTGGACAGTATAATCAGCCCCAGCATTTT.

The rearrangement links TRBV29-1 to TRBJ1-4; D perhaps matches TRBD1 (6 bases). Germline V gene sequence: CDR1 SQVTM, CDR2 ANQGSEA. The CDR3 runs 13 residues. V was clipped by 3 bases and J by 8 bases, with 13 bases between them. The CDR3 sequence: CSVDGGGTEKLFF. CDR3 DNA sequence: TGCAGCGTTGACGGCGGGGGCACGGAAAAACTGTTTTTT.

The chain couples TRBV2 to TRBJ1-5, with a weak D call TRBD1 (5 bases). CDR1 is SNHLY and CDR2 is FYNNEI in the germline V gene. This CDR3 is 14 amino acids long. V was clipped by 3 bases and J by 1 base, with 7 bases between them. The CDR3 loop is CASSDRVSNQPQHF. The CDR3, as DNA: TGTGCCAGCAGTGACAGGGTCAGCAATCAGCCCCAGCATTTT.

The chain carries TRBV6-2 or TRBV6-3 and TRBJ2-7; no definite D call. The CDR3 loop spans 13 amino acids. CDR1 is MNHEY, CDR2 SVGEGT, per germline. V was pared by 5 bases and J by 3 bases, with 11 bases between. In DNA, the CDR3 is TGTGCCAGCAGTCCCAATGGGCTCTACGAGCAGTACTTC. Encoded protein: CASSPNGLYEQYF.